These 4 T cell receptor beta chains originate from one sample sequenced in a study of T cell clonality in common variable immunodeficiency. The method was immunoSEQ multiplex PCR; TCRdb's version includes in-frame clones alone and lacks a portion of them. This sample has about 52,000 clones and no singletons, with about 5% in the ten largest. Sample: peripheral blood mononuclear cells. The receptor set was obtained from a person between 18 and 69 years old in good health.

The sample holds many counts of this clone. From the germline J gene comes the end of the CDR3, since the read stops 3 residues before it. The V call is TRBV20-1, the J call TRBJ2-3, with D perhaps assigned TRBD1 or TRBD2 (5 bases each). The length of the CDR3 is 13 residues. Germline V gene sequence: CDR1 DFQATT, CDR2 SNEGSKA (reference sequence). V was trimmed by 3 bases and J by 3 bases, leaving 10 bases between them. Incomplete CDR3 DNA: TGCAGTGCTAGGGACACGGGAACAGATACG. The encoded protein is CSARDTGTDT. The entire CDR3 sequence reads CSARDTGTDTQYF.

This clone was recorded at least ten times. The read finishes 3 residues shy of the CDR3 end, and the germline J gene is used to complete it. The chain uses TRBV20-1 and TRBJ2-6, with D perhaps assigned TRBD1 or TRBD2 (5 bases each). This CDR3 has 13 amino acids. V lost 0 bases and J 9 bases, leaving 9 bases between the germline ends. CDR1 and CDR2 from the germline V gene are DFQATT and SNEGSKA (reference sequence). CDR3 in amino acids: CSAREEDNNVLTF. The part of the CDR3 DNA that was read is TGCAGTGCTAGAGAGGAGGACAACAACGTC.

The sample holds many counts of this clone. The read is 3 residues too short to cover the CDR3 end, so that end is filled in from the germline J gene. The rearrangement uses TRBV20-1 and TRBJ1-1, with D possibly being TRBD1 (5 bases). The CDR3 is made up of 13 amino acids. Trimming removed 3 bases at V and 0 bases at J, with 8 bases between. CDR1 and CDR2 from the germline V gene are DFQATT and SNEGSKA (reference sequence). Partial CDR3 DNA: TGCAGTGCTAGTGGACATATGAACACTGAA. Translated: CSASGHMNTE. The whole CDR3 region reads CSASGHMNTEAFF.

This clone is judged medium-sized (0.01 to 0.1%). The CDR3 is cut off 3 residues early in the read; its end comes from the germline J gene. This chain links TRBV5-1 with TRBJ2-2; no clear D. The V and J ends lost 4 bases and 1 base respectively, with 5 bases between them. Germline V lookup: CDR1 SGHRS, CDR2 YFSETQ. The CDR3 contains 13 residues. The CDR3 region is CASSAGNTGELFF. The part of the CDR3 DNA that was read is TGCGCCAGCAGCGCAGGGAACACCGGGGAG.